The text below deals with one T cell receptor beta chain. The source of the sample is a study of blood T cell repertoires in COVID-19. In the study overall: Sample material is recorded as cDNA or gDNA derived from T cells, B-cell-depleted T cells, or PBMCs.

CDR1 and CDR2 (germline): LGHDT, YNNKEL (reference sequence). With 4 bases clipped from V and 6 bases from J, the junction kept 5 bases outside the gene matches. This CDR3 contains 15 residues. Libraries were prepared by immunoSEQ multiplex PCR; TCRdb keeps only in-frame clonotypes and omits some of them. The sample includes fewer than 35,000 clones, 85% of them seen just once. The receptor was derived from a man aged 55 to 70 with active COVID-19. Sequencing input: peripheral blood. The chain has TRBV3-1 (or the pseudogene TRBV3-2) and TRBJ2-2; 10 bases are a match to TRBD2. The CDR3 DNA follows: TGTGCCAGCAGCCTTCCTCTAGCGGGAGCCGGGGAGCTGTTTTTT. Encoded protein: CASSLPLAGAGELFF.